The source of this T cell receptor (beta chain) is a study of molecular identifiers for immune sequencing clone quantification listed by TCRdb under 2018. Concerning the study at large: In a replicate experiment, RNA from roughly 18,000 or 92,000 naive CD8 T cells was split into five aliquots, four of which were sequenced. The study was a methods study using CD8 T cells to benchmark molecular-identifier clustering-based TCR repertoire sequencing (MIDCIRS) and TCR RNA copy counting.

Libraries of naive CD8 T cells were generated from roughly 21,000 to 960,000 sorted cells, with 10%, 30% or 50% of the purified RNA used. Naive CD8 T cells, defined as CD8+CD4-CCR7+CD45RA+, were FACS-sorted into RLT Plus buffer on a BD FACSAria II. To test detection sensitivity, Jurkat RNA equal to fewer than 13 TCR copies was added to samples of roughly 18,000-1,000,000 naive CD8 T cells. Enrichment of CD8 T cells was done with RosetteSep CD8+ T Cell Enrichment Cocktail plus Ficoll-Paque, and ACK red cell lysis came afterward. The sample holds many counts of this clonotype. This receptor's antigen is unknown. No much larger clone is present one base from it, and per-base qualities are unavailable. The CDR3, from cysteine to phenylalanine, totals 13 residues. The only DNA kept is the CDR3, 39 bases in frame from the first base. V and J lose 2 bases and 0 bases, and a span of 8 bases separates them. Via the germline V gene (reference sequence), CDR1 is GTSNPN and CDR2 SVGIG.

The library was made by PCR. For sequencing, an Illumina HiSeq 4000 was employed. Bulk TCR libraries were made following a previously described method, with the TCR primers given in Table S5. Total RNA was purified with the Qiagen AllPrep DNA/RNA kit. Reads from multiple sequencing runs of the same library were pooled before analysis. In the original analysis: Reads were retained only if their TCR constant sequence matched exactly, and those retained reads were trimmed to 150 nt and grouped according to their 12-nt molecular barcodes. Reads in each barcode group were sub-clustered using a 15% Levenshtein threshold, and a quality-weighted consensus sequence was built for each RNA molecule. Non-functional sequences were excluded, and lower-count sequences lying one edit away from another sequence were also excluded. Based on fitting two negative binomial distributions, any barcode sub-cluster with under 20% of the maximum read count was discarded. TCRdb applied fastp at Q25 and MiXCR to the public reads, then kept only in-frame beta chains. Rows are unified per CDR3 protein, each entry keeping the most common DNA and genes. The V and J calls were determined by TCRdb, not by the authors. The sample table lists under 75,000 distinct CDR3 sequences, under 20% of them with a count of one. The biggest ten clones account for 1.4% of the sample.

What the authors observed across the whole study: Spiked-in Jurkat TCR RNA equal to a single cell's worth was reported to be detectable even within one million naive CD8 T cells. The sizes of highly expanded clones could end up underestimated when identical TCR molecules share a barcode. Clones above 20 RNA copies held over 97% of molecules in CMV-specific effector cells but under 1% in naive cells. When barcode sub-clustering was left out, chimeric consensus sequences inflated TCR diversity, with chimeras reaching as high as 47%. Naive libraries contained spiked-in Jurkat TCR RNA (approximately nine copies' worth), which is not part of the donor repertoire. Modeling estimated 2.5 to 3 recovered TCR RNA copies per cell, compared with approximately 9.5 by digital PCR, which implies about 30% capture efficiency.

The rearranged segments are TRBV30 and TRBJ2-7; the D segment cannot be called with confidence. The sequence came from a human donor in good health. Some libraries in this study had Jurkat cell RNA spiked in. Specimen: naive CD8+ T cells from blood, with Jurkat cell RNA spiked in. Explained via the paper, the cell subset or site label denotes: FACS-sorted CD8+CD4-CCR7+CD45RA+ naive T cells. The DNA sequence is TGTGCCTGGAGTACCAGAAACTCCTACGAGCAGTACTTC. This codes for CAWSTRNSYEQYF.